This T cell receptor (beta chain) was sequenced in a study of beta chain features in type 1 diabetes. Worth noting for this clone: Its target is unknown.

The entirety of the isolated RNA underwent reverse transcription, so expressed TCRB transcripts were sequenced. TCRdb keeps only in-frame clones here, not all; method: immunoSEQ multiplex PCR. There are a few hundred thousand clones in the sample; 8.5% to 10% occur only once, and 0.6% lies in the top ten. Study-wide findings and caveats: There was a moderate but significant shortening of TCRB CDR3s in all four CD4+ subsets of Type 1 diabetes patients.

V was pared by 2 bases and J by 0 bases, with 3 bases of the junction left unmatched. The CDR3 consists of 15 residues. CDR1 is MDHEN, CDR2 SYDVKM, per germline. The sequence was collected from a young man with type 1 diabetes. Sequencing input: central memory CD4+ T cells from blood. The rearrangement uses TRBV28 and TRBJ2-5, with TRBD1 matching over 7 bases. The DNA of the CDR3 is TGTGCCAGCAGTTTAAGGGGGCCGAACCAAGAGACCCAGTACTTC. Translating gives CASSLRGPNQETQYF. The complete variable domain, with remaining parts taken from reference TRBV28 and TRBJ2-5, reads DVKVTQSSRYLVKRTGEKVFLECVQDMDHENMFWYRQDPGLGLRLIYFSYDVKMKEKGDIPEGYSVSREKKERFSLILESASTNQTSMYLCASSLRGPNQETQYFGPGTRLLVL.